The present T cell receptor (beta chain) was sequenced within a study of blood T cells in healthy people across ages. Whole-study results and caveats: Naive and antigen-experienced cells were not separated, limiting conclusive comparison.

A single count supports this clonotype. No antigen is known for it. The use of a sample-barcoded 5' primer and a J-beta primer mix characterized a second PCR of about 7 to 12 cycles. TCRdb used MiXCR to reprocess the 5' RACE reads, holding one entry per CDR3 protein. The profile shows hundreds of thousands of distinct CDR3 sequences, 58% of them singletons. Trimming took 2 bases from V and 5 from J; bases not matched to a gene: 13. The V gene's germline CDR1 is SGHTA and CDR2 FQGNSA. The CDR3 has 19 residues. The rearrangement links TRBV7-2 to TRBJ1-4; 11 nucleotides agree with TRBD1. The TCR originated in a man aged 30 to 39 in good health. Sequencing was carried out using blood. CDR3: CASSLPGQGVARPNEKLFF. The CDR3, as DNA: TGTGCCAGCAGCTTACCGGGACAGGGGGTAGCTAGGCCGAATGAAAAACTGTTTTTT.